This T cell receptor beta chain was sequenced during a study of T cells after yellow fever vaccination. The study's findings and limits: Abundant bulk-derived clonotypes could contaminate FACS-sorted repertoires. Most primary-vaccination clones reappeared after the booster (more than 95% CD4, approximately 88% CD8). Shared CD4/CD8 clonotypes were a small share, likely from convergent recombination.

Per germline, CDR1 SQVTM and CDR2 ANQGSEA. V lost 3 bases, J lost 0 bases, and 14 bases lay in between. The CDR3 covers 15 residues. Points on this clonotype: The antigen remains undetermined.

A 5'RACE template-switching step, the method used to make TCR cDNA, added a universal primer site and UMIs. TCRdb re-called the 5' RACE reads with MiXCR, one entry per CDR3 protein. The sample holds over 300,000 distinct CDR3 sequences, around 7.3% seen once. The material sequenced was PBMCs, taken 35 to 50 days after the first yellow fever vaccination. The TCR comes from a man between 18 and 29 years old who received the YFV17D yellow fever vaccine. The chain is built from TRBV29-1 and TRBJ1-2; D is undetermined. In DNA form, the CDR3 reads TGCAGCGTTGAGAGTCGCAGGATGACTAACTATGGCTACACCTTC. It is translated as CSVESRRMTNYGYTF. Supplemented by reference TRBV29-1 and TRBJ1-2, the full variable domain reads SAVISQKPSRDICQRGTSLTIQCQVDSQVTMMFWYRQQPGQSLTLIATANQGSEATYESGFVIDKFPISRPNLTFSTLTVSNMSPEDSSIYLCSVESRRMTNYGYTFGSGTRLTVV.